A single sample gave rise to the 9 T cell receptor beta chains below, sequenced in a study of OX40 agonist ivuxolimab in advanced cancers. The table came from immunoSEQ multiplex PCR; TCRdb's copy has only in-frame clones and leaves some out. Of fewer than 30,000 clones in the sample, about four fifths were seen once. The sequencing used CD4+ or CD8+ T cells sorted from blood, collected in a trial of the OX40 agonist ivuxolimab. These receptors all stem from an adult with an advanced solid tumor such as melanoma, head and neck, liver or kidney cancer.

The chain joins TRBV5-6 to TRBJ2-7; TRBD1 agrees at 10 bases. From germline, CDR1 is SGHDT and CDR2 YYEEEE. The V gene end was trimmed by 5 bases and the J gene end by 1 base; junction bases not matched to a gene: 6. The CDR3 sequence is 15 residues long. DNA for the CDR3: TGTGCCAGCAGTTGGGGGACAGGGGTATCCTACGAGCAGTACTTC. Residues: CASSWGTGVSYEQYF.

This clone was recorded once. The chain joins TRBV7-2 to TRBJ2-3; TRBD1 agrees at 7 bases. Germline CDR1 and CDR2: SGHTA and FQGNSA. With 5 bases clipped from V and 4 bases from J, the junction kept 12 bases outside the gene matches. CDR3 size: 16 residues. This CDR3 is CASSPQGVALADTQYF. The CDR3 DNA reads TGTGCCAGCAGCCCCCAGGGGGTAGCGTTAGCAGATACGCAGTATTTT. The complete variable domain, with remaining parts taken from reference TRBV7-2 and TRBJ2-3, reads GAGVSQSPSNKVTEKGKDVELRCDPISGHTALYWYRQSLGQGLEFLIYFQGNSAPDKSGLPSDRFSAERTGGSVSTLTIQRTQQEDSAVYLCASSPQGVALADTQYFGPGTRLTVL.

The CDR3 spells CASSDSNGRGADTQYF. Written as DNA, the CDR3 is TGTGCCAGCAGTGACTCGAACGGGCGGGGCGCAGATACGCAGTATTTT. The rearrangement uses TRBV6-4 and TRBJ2-3; weak D call: TRBD2 (6 bases). CDR3 length: 16 amino acids. V was clipped by 0 bases and J by 4 bases, with 14 bases between them. In germline, CDR1 is MRHNA, CDR2 SNTAGT.

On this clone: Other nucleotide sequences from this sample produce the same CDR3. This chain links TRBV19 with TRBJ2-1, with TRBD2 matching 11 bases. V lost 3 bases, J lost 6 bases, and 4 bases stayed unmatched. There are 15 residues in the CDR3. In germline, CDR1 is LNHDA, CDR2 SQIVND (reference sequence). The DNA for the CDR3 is TGTGCCAGTAGTATCCTAGCGGGAGGCGGCAATGAGCAGTTCTTC. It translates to CASSILAGGGNEQFF.

CDR3 sequence reads: CSVEGPGQDYEQYF. The CDR3 DNA sequence: TGCAGCGTTGAAGGACCCGGACAGGACTACGAGCAGTACTTC. The chain employs TRBV29-1 and TRBJ2-7; the match to TRBD1 covers 7 bases. CDR3 size: 14 residues. Germline CDR1 SQVTM, CDR2 ANQGSEA. With 1 base clipped from V and 3 bases from J, the junction kept 6 bases outside the gene matches.

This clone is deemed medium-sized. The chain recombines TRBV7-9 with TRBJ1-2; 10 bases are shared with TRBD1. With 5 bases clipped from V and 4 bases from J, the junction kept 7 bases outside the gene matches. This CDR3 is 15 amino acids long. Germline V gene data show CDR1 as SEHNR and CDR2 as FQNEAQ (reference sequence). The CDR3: CASSGGTGEFYGYTF. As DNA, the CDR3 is TGTGCCAGCAGCGGAGGGACAGGGGAGTTCTATGGCTACACCTTC.

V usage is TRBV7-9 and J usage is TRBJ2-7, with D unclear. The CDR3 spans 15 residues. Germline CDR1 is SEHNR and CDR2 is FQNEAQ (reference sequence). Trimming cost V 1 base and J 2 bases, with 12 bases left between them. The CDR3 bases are TGTGCCAGCAGCTTAGGATCTGGGTTAACCTACGAGCAGTACTTC. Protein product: CASSLGSGLTYEQYF.

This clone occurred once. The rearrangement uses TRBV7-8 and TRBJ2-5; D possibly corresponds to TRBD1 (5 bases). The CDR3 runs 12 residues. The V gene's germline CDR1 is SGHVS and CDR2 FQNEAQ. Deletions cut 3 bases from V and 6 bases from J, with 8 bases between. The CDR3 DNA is TGTGCCAGCAGCTTGACAGCACAGACCCAGTACTTC. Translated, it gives CASSLTAQTQYF.

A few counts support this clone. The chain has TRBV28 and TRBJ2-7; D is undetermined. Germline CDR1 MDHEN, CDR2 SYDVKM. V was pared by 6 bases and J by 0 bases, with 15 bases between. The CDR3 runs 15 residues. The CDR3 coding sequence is TGTGCCAGCAGCCTGGACGGAACTTACTCCTACGAGCAGTACTTC. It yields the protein CASSLDGTYSYEQYF.